The 14 T cell receptor beta chains in this list originate from one sample, sequenced in a study of blood T cell repertoires in COVID-19. Assay used: immunoSEQ multiplex PCR; TCRdb lists only in-frame clones, some missing. Among under 500,000 clones, 75% to 90% were seen once, and the ten largest hold 1% to 1.3%. Specimen: PBMCs or T cells enriched from blood (not recorded which). All receptors derive from a man aged 30 to 39 who had recovered from COVID-19.

This CDR3 reads CASSRGTGDNEQYF. Here the CDR3 DNA reads TGTGCCAGCAGTAGGGGGACAGGGGACAACGAGCAGTACTTC. The genes are TRBV5-4 and TRBJ2-7, with TRBD1 matching over 10 bases. Trimming at V came to 5 bases and at J to 5 bases, leaving 7 bases not matched to a gene. Germline V gene sequence: CDR1 SGHNT, CDR2 YYREEE (reference sequence). CDR3 length equals 14 residues. The full variable domain, rest sourced from reference TRBV5-4 and TRBJ2-7, is ETGVTQSPTHLIKTRGQQVTLRCSSQSGHNTVSWYQQALGQGPQFIFQYYREEENGRGNFPPRFSGLQFPNYSSELNVNALELDDSALYLCASSRGTGDNEQYFGPGTRLTVT.

The V call is TRBV29-1, the J call TRBJ1-2; 8 positions match TRBD1. Germline lookup yields CDR1 SQVTM and CDR2 ANQGSEA. CDR3 size: 16 residues. V shed 5 bases, J shed 0 bases, and the junction held 11 bases outside the gene matches. The CDR3 DNA sequence: TGCAGCGTTCGCCGCCCCACGACAGGGGCTAACTATGGCTACACCTTC. Its protein is CSVRRPTTGANYGYTF.

The chain combines TRBV19 with TRBJ1-6; 10 positions agree with TRBD1. Germline CDR1 reads LNHDA; CDR2 reads SQIVND (reference sequence). Trimming took 6 bases from V and 5 from J; bases not matched to a gene: 1. The CDR3 is made up of 14 amino acids. CDR3 DNA sequence: TGTGCCAGTAGGGGGACAGGGGATAATTCACCCCTCCACTTT. Encoded protein: CASRGTGDNSPLHF. The variable domain in full, completed from reference TRBV19 and TRBJ1-6, reads DGGITQSPKYLFRKEGQNVTLSCEQNLNHDAMYWYRQDPGQGLRLIYYSQIVNDFQKGDIAEGYSVSREKKESFPLTVTSAQKNPTAFYLCASRGTGDNSPLHFGNGTRLTVT.

The rearrangement uses TRBV10-3 and TRBJ2-7; a weak D match, TRBD2 (6 bases). Germline V gene lookup returns CDR1 ENHRY and CDR2 SYGVKD. CDR3 length equals 12 residues. V gave up 10 bases and J gave up 4 bases, with 14 bases separating them. Written as DNA, the CDR3 is TGTGCCAGCACTAACGGGGGATACGAGCAGTACTTC. As protein: CASTNGGYEQYF.

The DNA of the CDR3 is TGTGCCAGTAGTACTCGGACAGGGGCCTCCTCTGGGGCCAACGTCCTGACTTTC. It encodes CASSTRTGASSGANVLTF. V is TRBV19 and J is TRBJ2-6; TRBD1 matches at 9 bases. Germline trimming cut 4 bases from V and 0 bases from J; bases unmatched to any gene: 7. This CDR3 is 18 amino acids long. The germline V gene encodes CDR1 LNHDA and CDR2 SQIVND (reference sequence).

The V call is TRBV4-1, the J call TRBJ2-3, with 8 nucleotides matching TRBD1. V was pared by 3 bases and J by 3 bases, with 5 bases of the junction left unmatched. Looked up from germline, CDR1 is MGHRA and CDR2 is YSYEKL. The CDR3 is 15 amino acids. The CDR3 protein is CASSHSGQGTDTQYF. The CDR3 coding sequence is TGCGCCAGCAGCCATTCTGGACAGGGTACAGATACGCAGTATTTT.

The CDR3, as DNA: TGTGCCAGCAGCGTAGGGAGCGGGAGTTATACGCAGTATTTT. Amino acid sequence: CASSVGSGSYTQYF. This chain uses TRBV9 with TRBJ2-3; the match to TRBD2 covers 8 bases. There are 14 residues in the CDR3. Germline values: CDR1 SGDLS, CDR2 YYNGEE. With 0 bases clipped from V and 7 bases from J, the junction kept 4 bases outside the gene matches.

This chain uses TRBV28 with TRBJ2-3; 11 bases map to TRBD2. CDR1 and CDR2 (germline): MDHEN, SYDVKM. CDR3 size: 15 residues. With V trimmed by 3 bases and J by 6 bases, 5 bases remained unmatched. The DNA of the CDR3 is TGTGCCAGCAGTTTCACTAGCGGGAGAACGGATACGCAGTATTTT. Translation gives CASSFTSGRTDTQYF.

This clone was counted once. V gene TRBV12-3 or TRBV12-4 combines with J gene TRBJ1-2; possibly TRBD1 for D (5 bases). The CDR3 contains 12 residues. The V end lost 6 bases, the J end lost 8 bases, and 13 bases lay between the germline ends. The DNA of the CDR3 is TGTGCCAGCAGAGCGGGGGGAGGAGGCTACACCTTC. Protein sequence: CASRAGGGGYTF.

There are a few counts of this clone. The CDR3, as DNA: TGTGCCAGCAGTTTCTTGGGACAGAAAACAGATACGCAGTATTTT. This translates into CASSFLGQKTDTQYF. This rearrangement joins TRBV28 to TRBJ2-3; 7 positions agree with TRBD1. The trim removed 3 bases at V and 3 bases at J, leaving 6 bases unmatched. Per the germline V gene, CDR1 is MDHEN and CDR2 is SYDVKM. The CDR3 spans 15 residues. The complete variable domain, with remaining parts taken from reference TRBV28 and TRBJ2-3, reads DVKVTQSSRYLVKRTGEKVFLECVQDMDHENMFWYRQDPGLGLRLIYFSYDVKMKEKGDIPEGYSVSREKKERFSLILESASTNQTSMYLCASSFLGQKTDTQYFGPGTRLTVL.

The J gene is TRBJ2-1, the V gene TRBV4-1; TRBD2 agrees at 8 bases. Germline-derived CDR1 and CDR2 are MGHRA and YSYEKL. The CDR3 has 17 residues. J was trimmed by 7 bases and V by 0 bases; bases with no gene match: 11. CDR3 sequence reads: CASSQEFSGRVRNEQFF. CDR3 DNA sequence: TGCGCCAGCAGCCAAGAATTCAGCGGGAGAGTCCGTAATGAGCAGTTCTTC.

This chain links TRBV4-2 with TRBJ1-2; tentatively, D is TRBD1 (6 bases). From germline, CDR1 is LGHNA and CDR2 YNFKEQ. The CDR3 has 15 amino acids. V lost 4 bases and J 2 bases, leaving 14 bases between the germline ends. CDR3 sequence (DNA): TGTGCCAGCAGCCCCCCGGACAGAAAAAACTATGGCTACACCTTC. Residues: CASSPPDRKNYGYTF.

The rearrangement links TRBV28 to TRBJ1-3; D is unclear. The CDR3 has 12 residues. The V end was cut by 6 bases, the J end by 4 bases, with 7 bases between. The V gene's germline CDR1 is MDHEN and CDR2 SYDVKM. Here the CDR3 reads CASSPSGNTIYF. CDR3 DNA sequence: TGTGCCAGCAGCCCATCCGGAAACACCATATATTTT.

The rearrangement joins TRBV5-1 to TRBJ2-1, with 10 bases identical to TRBD2. Germline trimming cut 1 base from V and 9 bases from J; bases unmatched to any gene: 25. Germline V gene data show CDR1 as SGHRS and CDR2 as YFSETQ. The CDR3 has 21 amino acids. The CDR3: CASSLWGASGSSVEVHGEQFF. The DNA for the CDR3 is TGCGCCAGCAGCTTGTGGGGGGCTAGCGGGAGCTCTGTCGAGGTACACGGTGAGCAGTTCTTC.